Each of the 24 T cell receptor beta chains below was sequenced from the same sample in a study of T cells in Graves' hyperthyroidism and ophthalmopathy. RNA transcripts yielded amplified TCR beta CDR3 regions. When the TCR CDR3 underwent first-round RT-PCR, the HTBI primer set was used. Via MiXCR, TCRdb re-called the multiplex PCR reads, giving one row per CDR3 protein. The table shows 700,000 to 850,000 distinct CDR3 sequences, with 30% to 40% occurring only once. Sequenced material: blood. The receptor set was obtained from a woman in her forties with Graves' hyperthyroidism.

As to this clonotype: This could be a read error, since a much larger clone is one nucleotide away. The chain carries TRBV6-1 and TRBJ1-4; D not certain. Trimming left V 8 bases short and J 8 bases short, with 18 bases between. There are 14 residues in the CDR3. The V gene's germline CDR1 is MNHNS and CDR2 SASEGT. CDR3 sequence: CASGPLKSGEKLFF. The CDR3 DNA is TGTGCCAGCGGTCCACTAAAGTCGGGCGAAAAACTGTTTTTT.

V gene TRBV7-2 combines with J gene TRBJ2-2; D is unclear. CDR3 length equals 15 residues. Between the trimmed V and J ends, which lost 5 bases and 3 bases, there was a span of 13 bases. Germline lookup yields CDR1 SGHTA and CDR2 FQGNSA. CDR3 amino acids: CASSRTRADTGELFF. The CDR3 coding sequence is TGTGCCAGCAGCCGGACCCGGGCGGACACCGGGGAGCTGTTTTTT. Drawing the rest from reference TRBV7-2 and TRBJ2-2, the complete variable domain is GAGVSQSPSNKVTEKGKDVELRCDPISGHTALYWYRQSLGQGLEFLIYFQGNSAPDKSGLPSDRFSAERTGGSVSTLTIQRTQQEDSAVYLCASSRTRADTGELFFGEGSRLTVL.

The V call is TRBV7-9, the J call TRBJ1-1, with D perhaps TRBD1 (6 bases). V shed 5 bases and J shed 1 base, with 17 bases lying between them. Germline-derived CDR1 and CDR2 are SEHNR and FQNEAQ (reference sequence). The CDR3 sequence is 16 residues long. CDR3 protein: CASSPYRDTKNTEAFF. The CDR3 DNA reads TGTGCCAGCAGCCCCTACCGGGACACCAAGAACACTGAAGCTTTCTTT. Based on the CDR3 plus reference TRBV7-9 and TRBJ1-1, the full variable domain is DTGVSQNPRHKITKRGQNVTFRCDPISEHNRLYWYRQTLGQGPEFLTYFQNEAQLEKSRLLSDRFSAERPKGSFSTLEIQRTEQGDSAMYLCASSPYRDTKNTEAFFGQGTRLTVV.

This clonotype was counted many times. The chain has TRBV7-3 and TRBJ1-5; D gene unclear. Trimming left V 0 bases short and J 5 bases short, with 5 bases between. The CDR3 loop spans 13 amino acids. CDR1 is SGHTA, CDR2 FQGTGA, per germline. The CDR3 nucleotides are TGTGCCAGCAGCTTAACCCGCTATCAGCCCCAGCATTTT. Its protein is CASSLTRYQPQHF.

On this clonotype itself: The DNA is omitted, as the CDR3 cannot be located on it reliably, and the CDR3 follows TCRdb's listing. This chain links TRBV2 with TRBJ2-2; the D call in the table, TRBD1, was not verified against the DNA. Germline lookup yields CDR1 SNHLY and CDR2 FYNNEI. The CDR3 has 24 residues if both end residues are counted. The CDR3 is CASSEDRAGANVLTFGAGTGELFF.

Ten or more counts support this clonotype. V is TRBV29-1 and J is TRBJ2-6; 7 nucleotides match TRBD2. Germline lookup yields CDR1 SQVTM and CDR2 ANQGSEA. V was pared by 4 bases and J by 1 base, with 4 bases of the junction left unmatched. CDR3 size: 15 residues. CDR3: CSVGEGTSGANVLTF. The CDR3 bases are TGCAGCGTTGGGGAGGGGACTTCTGGGGCCAACGTCCTGACTTTC.

This clonotype was recorded only once. One end of the junction varies from germline; a read error may be responsible. The chain uses TRBV9 and TRBJ1-2, with TRBD1 as a possible D gene (5 bases). Germline CDR1 is SGDLS and CDR2 is YYNGEE. This CDR3 region has 14 residues. The CDR3 protein is CAGSVEGVYNGYTF. For the CDR3, the DNA is TGTGCCGGCAGCGTAGAAGGGGTCTACAATGGCTACACCTTC.

This clonotype was found a few times. CDR3 protein: CASSVDLTNYGYTF. The CDR3 DNA sequence: TGTGCCAGCAGCGTAGATTTAACTAACTATGGCTACACCTTC. The chain joins TRBV9 to TRBJ1-2; unclear D gene. V shed 0 bases and J shed 0 bases, with 6 bases lying between them. The CDR3 sequence is 14 residues long. Germline V gene lookup returns CDR1 SGDLS and CDR2 YYNGEE.

In this sample, this clonotype turned up many times. This sequence joins TRBV7-2 and TRBJ1-3; D might be TRBD1 (5 bases). The CDR3 spans 15 residues. The germline CDR1 and CDR2 sequences are SGHTA and FQGNSA. Between the trimmed V and J ends, which lost 5 bases and 4 bases, there was a span of 15 bases. CDR3 protein: CASSLEEGFGNTIYF. The CDR3 DNA reads TGTGCCAGCAGCCTAGAAGAGGGGTTCGGAAACACCATATATTTT. Filled out from reference TRBV7-2 and TRBJ1-3, the complete variable domain reads GAGVSQSPSNKVTEKGKDVELRCDPISGHTALYWYRQSLGQGLEFLIYFQGNSAPDKSGLPSDRFSAERTGGSVSTLTIQRTQQEDSAVYLCASSLEEGFGNTIYFGEGSWLTVV.

The chain joins TRBV7-9 to TRBJ1-6, with TRBD1 identical over 9 bases. The CDR3 totals 16 residues. J lost 10 bases, V lost 0 bases, and 7 bases had no gene match. Germline V lookup: CDR1 SEHNR, CDR2 FQNEAQ (reference sequence). The CDR3 is CASSLAGTGFGSPLHF. The CDR3 nucleotides read TGTGCCAGCAGCTTAGCCGGGACAGGGTTCGGATCACCCCTCCACTTT.

V is TRBV7-9 and J is TRBJ2-5; D not resolved. Germline CDR1 reads SEHNR; CDR2 reads FQNEAQ (reference sequence). CDR3 length: 16 amino acids. The germline V and J ends were trimmed by 5 bases and 1 base, with 17 bases remaining between them. Here the CDR3 DNA reads TGTGCCAGCAGCCCACAACCCCGGGCACCCCAAGAGACCCAGTACTTC. It translates to CASSPQPRAPQETQYF.

This rearrangement joins TRBV30 to TRBJ1-2; D not resolved. With 4 bases removed from V and 2 bases from J, the gap between germline ends came to 14 bases. The CDR3 is 14 residues long. In germline, CDR1 is GTSNPN, CDR2 SVGIG (reference sequence). CDR3 in amino acids: CAWTLGGANYGYTF. The DNA of the CDR3 is TGTGCCTGGACCCTAGGCGGAGCCAACTATGGCTACACCTTC.

The gene calls are TRBV12-3 or TRBV12-4 and TRBJ2-1; 8 nucleotides line up with TRBD2. The V gene end was trimmed by 10 bases and the J gene end by 0 bases; junction bases not matched to a gene: 8. The CDR3 is 15 residues long. CDR3 in amino acids: CATLVAGTSYNEQFF. The DNA of the CDR3 is TGTGCCACATTGGTAGCGGGGACCTCCTACAATGAGCAGTTCTTC.

About this clonotype itself: This may arise from a read error, as a much more abundant clone is one base away. The CDR3 does not close with the conserved phenylalanine or tryptophan, likely indicating a read error. The chain uses TRBV7-9 and TRBJ2-7; D is ambiguous. The CDR3 consists of 14 residues. Deletions cut 1 base from V and 2 bases from J, with 9 bases between. CDR1 is SEHNR and CDR2 is FQNEAQ in the germline V gene (reference sequence). The chain's CDR3 is CASSLGLGAYEQYY. CDR3 nucleotides: TGTGCCAGCAGCTTAGGTCTGGGCGCCTACGAGCAGTACTAC.

This clonotype was observed a single time. The genes are TRBV5-1 and TRBJ2-7; 7 bases agree with TRBD2. J lost 3 bases, V lost 5 bases, and 14 bases had no gene match. CDR1 is SGHRS and CDR2 is YFSETQ in the germline V gene. CDR3 length: 16 amino acids. CDR3 nucleotide sequence: TGCGCCAGCAGTTCTGCGGGAGACCCGGGGTTCTACGAGCAGTACTTC. Its protein is CASSSAGDPGFYEQYF.

This chain links TRBV7-2 with TRBJ1-2; TRBD1 matches 9 bases. Germline CDR1 and CDR2: SGHTA and FQGNSA. J gave up 12 bases and V 6 bases, and 11 bases lay outside the gene matches. The CDR3 length is 13 residues. The CDR3: CASSATGTGINTF. The CDR3, as DNA: TGTGCCAGCAGTGCGACCGGGACAGGGATAAACACCTTC.

This clonotype was counted at least ten times. The V call is TRBV20-1, the J call TRBJ1-4, with D hard to call. Germline CDR1 and CDR2: DFQATT and SNEGSKA (reference sequence). With 4 bases removed from V and 7 bases from J, the gap between germline ends came to 10 bases. The CDR3 totals 12 residues. The CDR3 sequence is CSAMGILEKLFF. In DNA form, the CDR3 reads TGCAGTGCTATGGGGATACTTGAAAAACTGTTTTTT.

This clonotype was seen repeatedly, ten times or more. The rearrangement uses TRBV4-3 and TRBJ2-7, with D possibly TRBD2 on 6 matching bases. The CDR3 extends over 14 amino acids. V gave up 1 base and J gave up 2 bases, with 9 bases separating them. Germline values: CDR1 LGHNA, CDR2 YSLEER. The CDR3 region is CASSQVSGAYEQYF. DNA of the CDR3: TGCGCCAGCAGCCAAGTTAGCGGAGCCTACGAGCAGTACTTC.

The chain uses TRBV28 and TRBJ2-7; 7 bases agree with TRBD1. CDR1 is MDHEN and CDR2 is SYDVKM in the germline V gene. This CDR3 is 12 amino acids long. Trimming removed 8 bases from V and 2 bases from J; junction bases left unmatched: 3. This CDR3 reads CASLDRAYEQYF. The CDR3 DNA sequence: TGTGCCAGCTTAGACAGGGCCTACGAGCAGTACTTC.

This clonotype was found a few times. The chain recombines TRBV2 with TRBJ1-1; D unclear. The V end lost 6 bases, the J end lost 5 bases, and 4 bases lay between the germline ends. The germline V gene encodes CDR1 SNHLY and CDR2 FYNNEI. CDR3 length: 10 amino acids. Written as DNA, the CDR3 is TGTGCCAGCAGGAGGACTGAAGCTTTCTTT. This sequence encodes CASRRTEAFF.

A remark on this clonotype: A clone one base away is much larger, so this may be a read error. Given the absence of the conserved phenylalanine or tryptophan at the CDR3 end, a read error is likely. The rearrangement links TRBV4-1 to TRBJ2-7, with 10 bases aligning to TRBD1. J lost 4 bases, V lost 4 bases, and 7 bases had no gene match. Germline V gene data show CDR1 as MGHRA and CDR2 as YSYEKL. The CDR3 is 15 amino acids. In DNA form, the CDR3 reads TGCGCCAGCAGCCTGGGGGACAGGGGCGCATACGAGCAGTACCTC. This codes for CASSLGDRGAYEQYL.

Many counts were recorded for this clonotype. The chain carries TRBV7-3 and TRBJ1-6; D is undetermined. Trimming removed 5 bases at V and 6 bases at J, with 8 bases between. Germline CDR1 reads SGHTA; CDR2 reads FQGTGA. This CDR3 has 13 amino acids. This CDR3 is CASSPASNSPLHF. For the CDR3, the DNA is TGTGCCAGCAGCCCCGCTTCTAATTCACCCCTCCACTTT.

This clonotype appeared once. The chain uses TRBV29-1 and TRBJ2-1; TRBD2 matches at 12 bases. V gave up 3 bases and J gave up 9 bases; unmatched junction bases: 3. Germline-derived CDR1 and CDR2 are SQVTM and ANQGSEA. There are 13 residues in the CDR3. This CDR3 is CSVELAGGGEQFF. The DNA of the CDR3 is TGCAGCGTTGAGCTAGCGGGAGGGGGTGAGCAGTTCTTC.

This rearrangement joins TRBV18 to TRBJ2-5, with D maybe TRBD1 (6 bases). The CDR3 length is 14 residues. Germline V gene lookup returns CDR1 KGHSH and CDR2 LQKENI. V was shortened by 5 bases and J by 1 base, with 11 bases between the two germline ends. The CDR3, as DNA: TGTGCCAGCTCATCTCAGACAGGCCAAGAGACCCAGTACTTC. It encodes CASSSQTGQETQYF.